The 9 T cell receptor beta chains presented below share a single source sample, sequenced in a study of blood T cell repertoires in COVID-19. TCRdb's copy holds only in-frame clones and misses some; the assay was immunoSEQ multiplex PCR. The sample holds roughly 300,000 clones, over 80% seen once. The sample taken for sequencing was peripheral blood. The receptors come from a woman aged 40 to 50 who had recovered from COVID-19.

This clone is a singleton in its sample. J is TRBJ2-1 and V is TRBV10-1; 14 bases align to TRBD2. V was pared by 6 bases and J by 1 base, with 8 bases of the junction left unmatched. Per germline, CDR1 WNHNN and CDR2 SYGVQD (reference sequence). The CDR3 is 18 amino acids. In DNA, the CDR3 is TGCGCCAGCAGGCCCCGGACTAGCGGGGGGCCGTCCTACAATGAGCAGTTCTTC. Its translation: CASRPRTSGGPSYNEQFF.

The chain uses TRBV10-3 and TRBJ1-5, with D possibly matching TRBD1 (6 bases). This CDR3 is built from 14 residues. Trimming cost V 5 bases and J 0 bases, with 8 bases left between them. Per germline, CDR1 ENHRY and CDR2 SYGVKD. CDR3: CAISQTGSNQPQHF. CDR3 nucleotide sequence: TGTGCCATCAGTCAGACAGGTAGCAATCAGCCCCAGCATTTT.

The chain couples TRBV10-2 to TRBJ2-5; a possible D gene is TRBD1 (6 bases). V gave up 4 bases and J gave up 5 bases, with 11 bases separating them. Germline V gene lookup returns CDR1 WSHSY and CDR2 SAAADI. The CDR3 sequence is 13 residues long. CDR3 protein: CASSGGLVETQYF. CDR3 in DNA: TGCGCCAGCAGTGGGGGGCTAGTGGAGACCCAGTACTTC.

This chain's CDR3 is CASSVSTGQVNTGELFF. CDR3 coding DNA: TGTGCCAGCAGCGTCAGTACTGGACAGGTGAACACCGGGGAGCTGTTTTTT. J is TRBJ2-2 and V is TRBV9, with 7 bases identical to TRBD1. Germline V lookup: CDR1 SGDLS, CDR2 YYNGEE. This CDR3 is 17 amino acids long. The ends lost 2 bases at V and 1 base at J; junction bases unmatched: 8.

This rearrangement joins TRBV18 to TRBJ1-5; D uncertain. The length of the CDR3 is 14 residues. V shed 3 bases and J shed 7 bases, with 13 bases lying between them. CDR1 is KGHSH and CDR2 is LQKENI in the germline V gene. CDR3 region: CASSPSLDRQPQHF. CDR3 sequence (DNA): TGTGCCAGCTCACCTTCCCTAGACCGACAGCCCCAGCATTTT.

This clone was recorded a few times. The V and J genes are TRBV5-1 and TRBJ1-2; TRBD1 aligns across 9 bases. V was pared by 1 base and J by 5 bases, with 6 bases of the junction left unmatched. CDR1 SGHRS and CDR2 YFSETQ come from the germline V gene. The length of the CDR3 is 15 residues. The CDR3 nucleotides read TGCGCCAGCAGCTTGACAGGGGGCGCCCGATATGGCTACACCTTC. It yields the protein CASSLTGGARYGYTF.

The chain is built from TRBV30 and TRBJ2-5; 7 bases line up with TRBD1. Germline CDR1 GTSNPN, CDR2 SVGIG (reference sequence). Losses at the gene ends were 3 bases for V and 4 bases for J; bases not matched to a gene: 5. The length of the CDR3 is 13 residues. CDR3 in amino acids: CAWSQNRGETQYF. The DNA of the CDR3 is TGTGCCTGGAGCCAAAACAGGGGAGAGACCCAGTACTTC.

Many counts were recorded for this clone. V and J are TRBV5-1 and TRBJ2-3; no clear D. Germline values: CDR1 SGHRS, CDR2 YFSETQ. The CDR3 consists of 15 residues. Trimming stripped 0 bases from V and 0 bases from J, with 8 bases between. The CDR3: CASSLVGYSTDTQYF. The CDR3 DNA sequence: TGCGCCAGCAGCTTGGTCGGGTATAGCACAGATACGCAGTATTTT.

The chain recombines TRBV5-5 with TRBJ1-1; 9 bases match TRBD1. Looked up from germline, CDR1 is SGHKS and CDR2 is YYEKEE (reference sequence). After removal of 3 bases from V and 4 bases from J, the junction contained 10 bases not matched to a gene. The CDR3 contains 16 residues. CDR3 DNA sequence: TGTGCCAGCAGCTATAACAGGGGGCTTCGGGGCACTGAAGCTTTCTTT. This encodes CASSYNRGLRGTEAFF.